This T cell receptor (beta chain) was found in a study of blood T cell repertoires in COVID-19. In the study overall: Both acute and convalescent COVID-19 samples were obtained from the United States, Italy and Spain. T cells, B-cell-depleted T cells, or PBMCs supplied cDNA or gDNA.

This CDR3 contains 17 residues. With V trimmed by 1 base and J by 4 bases, 10 bases remained unmatched. Per the germline V gene, CDR1 is MNHEY and CDR2 is SMNVEV (reference sequence). In the authors' workflow: Amplifying reference gene primers gave estimates of nucleated cell counts. The protocol was immunoSEQ multiplex PCR, while the TCRdb copy is restricted to in-frame clones and leaves out a portion. V and J calls and clone size are those listed in that table; D and trimming were worked out from the DNA. The table lists over 25,000 clones, 88% of them singletons. This clone has a single count. The chain employs TRBV27 and TRBJ2-1, with 7 bases fitting TRBD1. The clonotype comes from a man in his sixties or seventies with acute or convalescent COVID-19. The sequenced sample consisted of peripheral blood. The CDR3 is CASSLFGGTAQYNEQFF. The CDR3 DNA reads as TGTGCCAGCAGTTTATTCGGTGGGACAGCCCAGTACAATGAGCAGTTCTTC.